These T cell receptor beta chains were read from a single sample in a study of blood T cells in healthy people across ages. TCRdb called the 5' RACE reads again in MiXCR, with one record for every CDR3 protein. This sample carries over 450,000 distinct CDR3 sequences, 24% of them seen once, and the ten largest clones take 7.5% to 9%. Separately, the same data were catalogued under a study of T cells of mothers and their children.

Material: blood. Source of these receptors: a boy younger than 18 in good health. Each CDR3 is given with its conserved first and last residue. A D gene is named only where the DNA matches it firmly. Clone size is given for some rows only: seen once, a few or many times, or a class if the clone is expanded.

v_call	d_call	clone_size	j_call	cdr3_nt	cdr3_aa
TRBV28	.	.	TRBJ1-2	TGTGCCAGCAGCGACACCTATGGCTACACCTTC	CASSDTYGYTF
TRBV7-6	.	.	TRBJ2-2	TGTGCCAGCATTCCCAGCCCGGACACCGGGGAGCTGTTTTTT	CASIPSPDTGELFF
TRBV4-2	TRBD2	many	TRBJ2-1	TGTGCCAGCAGCCAGGCTAGCGGGGGGGCCTACAATGAGCAGTTCTTC	CASSQASGGAYNEQFF
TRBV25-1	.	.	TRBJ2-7	TGTGCCAGCAGTGAAAGGGCAGGGAGGAGCTACGAGCAGTACTTC	CASSERAGRSYEQYF
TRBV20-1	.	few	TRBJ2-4	TGCAGTGCTAGGAGCCGGGGCAACATTCAGTACTTC	CSARSRGNIQYF
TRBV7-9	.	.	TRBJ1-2	TGTGCCAGCAGCTTAGGGACAGATTTACGTGGCTACACCTTC	CASSLGTDLRGYTF
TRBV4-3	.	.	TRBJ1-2	TGCGCCAGCAGTGAATGGCAGGGGCACTATGGCTACACCTTC	CASSEWQGHYGYTF
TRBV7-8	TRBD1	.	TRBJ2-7	TGTGCCAGCAGCCCGAGGACAGGGGAACTCTACGAGCAGTACTTC	CASSPRTGELYEQYF
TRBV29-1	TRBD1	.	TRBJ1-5	TGCAGCGTCCAAGGGACAGGGATGAATCAGCCCCAGCATTTT	CSVQGTGMNQPQHF
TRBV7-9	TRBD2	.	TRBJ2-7	TGTGCCAGCAGCCTCCCGGTTAGCGGGAAGGACGAGCAGTACTTC	CASSLPVSGKDEQYF
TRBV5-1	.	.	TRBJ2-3	TGCGCCAGCAGCTCGGGTGAGGTCACAGATACGCAGTATTTT	CASSSGEVTDTQYF
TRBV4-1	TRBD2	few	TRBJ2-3	TGCGCCAGCAGCCAAGAGGGGAGTAGCGGGAGTCGTCGCGATACGCAGTATTTT	CASSQEGSSGSRRDTQYF
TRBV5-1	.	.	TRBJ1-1	TGCGCCAGCAGCTTGGACAACACTGAAGCTTTCTTT	CASSLDNTEAFF
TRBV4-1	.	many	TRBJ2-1	TGCGCCAGCAGCCAAGATGAGACTTCTAGGGGTGAGCAGTTCTTC	CASSQDETSRGEQFF
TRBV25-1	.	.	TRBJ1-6	TGTGCCAGCAGTGAATTAACTCCAGGGGATAATTCACCCCTCCACTTT	CASSELTPGDNSPLHF
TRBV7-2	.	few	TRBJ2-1	TGTGCCAGCAGCCCGCCGGAGGGGCGTAATGAGCAGTTCTTC	CASSPPEGRNEQFF
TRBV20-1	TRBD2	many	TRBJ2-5	TGCAGTGCTAGAGATCTCACTAGCGGACAAGAGACCCAGTACTTC	CSARDLTSGQETQYF
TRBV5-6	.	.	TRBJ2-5	TGTGCCAGCAGCCAGACGACAGTGTACCAAGAGACCCAGTACTTC	CASSQTTVYQETQYF
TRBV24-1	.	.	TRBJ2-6	TGTGCCACCAGTGATTGGAGAAACAGGGAGGTCCCTGGGGCCAACGTCCTGACTTTC	CATSDWRNREVPGANVLTF
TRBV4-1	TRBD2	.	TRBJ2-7	TGCGCCAGCAGCCAACAACTAGCGGGACACCCCTACGAGCAGTACTTC	CASSQQLAGHPYEQYF
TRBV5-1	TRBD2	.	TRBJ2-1	TGCGCCAGCAGCTTTTTTCCTAGCGGGGTTGGCAATGAGCAGTTCTTC	CASSFFPSGVGNEQFF
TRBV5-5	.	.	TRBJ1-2	TGTGCCAGCAGCTCGGAGGACAGTCTCTACACCTTC	CASSSEDSLYTF
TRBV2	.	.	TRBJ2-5	TGTGCCAGCAGTGAAGTTAGAGGGTACCAAGAGACCCAGTACTTC	CASSEVRGYQETQYF
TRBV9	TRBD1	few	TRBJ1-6	TGTGCCAGCAGCTCTACAGGGGGCGTTTCACCCCTCCACTTT	CASSSTGGVSPLHF
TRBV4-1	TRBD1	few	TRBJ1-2	TGCGCCAGCAGCCACCCGGGACAGAACTATGGCTACACCTTC	CASSHPGQNYGYTF
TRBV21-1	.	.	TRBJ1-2	TGTGCCAGCAGTAGAGCAAATGATCATAGTGAAGTTCTCTCGCATGGCTACACCTTC	CASSRANDHSEVLSHGYTF
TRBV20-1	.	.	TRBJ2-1	TGCAGTGCTAGTTACGGTGGGAGCTCCTACAATGAGCAGTTCTTC	CSASYGGSSYNEQFF
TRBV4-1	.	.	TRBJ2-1	TGCGCCAGCAGCCAGGAACCGGACAGACAGCCCTACAATGAGCAGTTCTTC	CASSQEPDRQPYNEQFF
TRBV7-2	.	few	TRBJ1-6	TGTGCCAGCAGCTTGGATCGCCTGGGCACCTATAATTCACCCCTCCACTTT	CASSLDRLGTYNSPLHF
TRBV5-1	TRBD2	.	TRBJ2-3	TGCGCCAGCAGCTTCCTAGCGGGGGAGACAGATACGCAGTATTTT	CASSFLAGETDTQYF
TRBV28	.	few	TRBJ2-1	TGTGCCAGCAGTTCCCTCAGCCCCTCCTACAATGAGCAGTTCTTC	CASSSLSPSYNEQFF
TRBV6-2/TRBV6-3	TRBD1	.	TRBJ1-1	TGTGCCGGCAGCCAGGGGGAGAACACTGAAGCTTTCTTT	CAGSQGENTEAFF
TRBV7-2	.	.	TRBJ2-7	TGTGCCAGCAGCTCCGTAGGGGGGGCCGGAGAGGCCCAGTACTTC	CASSSVGGAGEAQYF